This TCR beta chain derives from a study of technical replicates of blood from a few donors. Losses at the gene ends were 4 bases for V and 8 bases for J; bases not matched to a gene: 9. Germline lookup yields CDR1 MGHDK and CDR2 SYGVNS. The CDR3 sequence is 15 residues long. Sequencing used immunoSEQ multiplex PCR; TCRdb keeps in-frame clones, though not all of them. This sample carries approximately 85,000 clones, under 95% of them seen once, and the ten largest clones take 0.27%. The chain uses TRBV25-1 and TRBJ1-4; 8 nucleotides agree with TRBD1. The sequencing sample was made of T cells isolated from PBMCs. This clonotype was obtained from a human donor in good health. This CDR3 is CASSGSGTGWEKLFF. In DNA form, the CDR3 reads TGTGCCAGCAGTGGATCGGGGACAGGTTGGGAAAAACTGTTTTTT.